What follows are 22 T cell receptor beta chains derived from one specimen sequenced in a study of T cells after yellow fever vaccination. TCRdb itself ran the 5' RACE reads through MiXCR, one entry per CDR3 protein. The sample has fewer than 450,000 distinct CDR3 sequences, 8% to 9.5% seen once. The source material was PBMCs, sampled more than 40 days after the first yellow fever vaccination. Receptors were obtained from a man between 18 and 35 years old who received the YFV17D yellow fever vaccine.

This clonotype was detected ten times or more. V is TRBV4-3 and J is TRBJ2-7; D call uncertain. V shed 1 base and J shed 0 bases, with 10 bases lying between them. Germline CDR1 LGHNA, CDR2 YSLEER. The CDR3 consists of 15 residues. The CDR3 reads CASSQVHGNSYEQYV. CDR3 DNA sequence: TGCGCCAGCAGCCAAGTACATGGGAACTCCTACGAGCAGTACGTC.

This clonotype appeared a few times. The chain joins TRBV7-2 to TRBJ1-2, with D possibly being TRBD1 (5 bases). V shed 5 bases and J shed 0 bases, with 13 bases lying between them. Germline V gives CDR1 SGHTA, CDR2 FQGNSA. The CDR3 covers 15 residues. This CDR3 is CASSLPQGANYGYTF. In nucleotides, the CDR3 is TGTGCCAGCAGCCTCCCTCAGGGAGCTAACTATGGCTACACCTTC.

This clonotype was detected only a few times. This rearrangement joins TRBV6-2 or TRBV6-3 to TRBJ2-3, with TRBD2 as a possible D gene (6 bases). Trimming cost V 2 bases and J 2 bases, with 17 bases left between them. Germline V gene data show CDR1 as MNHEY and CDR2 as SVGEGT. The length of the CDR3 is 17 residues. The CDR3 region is CASSYPNRGGDTDTQYF. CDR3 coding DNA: TGTGCCAGCAGTTACCCGAACCGGGGCGGGGACACAGATACGCAGTATTTT.

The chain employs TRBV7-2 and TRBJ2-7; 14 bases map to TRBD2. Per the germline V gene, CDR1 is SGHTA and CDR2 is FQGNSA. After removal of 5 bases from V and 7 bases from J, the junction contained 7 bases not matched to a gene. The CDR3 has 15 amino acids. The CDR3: CASSLRLAGGGEQYF. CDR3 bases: TGTGCCAGCAGCCTCCGACTAGCGGGGGGGGGAGAGCAGTACTTC.

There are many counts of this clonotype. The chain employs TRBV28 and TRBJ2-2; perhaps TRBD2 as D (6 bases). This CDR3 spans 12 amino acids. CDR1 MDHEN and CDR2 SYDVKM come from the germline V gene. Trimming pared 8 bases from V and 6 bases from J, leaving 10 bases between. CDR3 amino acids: CASGGEPGELFF. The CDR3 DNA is TGTGCCAGCGGAGGGGAGCCCGGGGAGCTGTTTTTT.

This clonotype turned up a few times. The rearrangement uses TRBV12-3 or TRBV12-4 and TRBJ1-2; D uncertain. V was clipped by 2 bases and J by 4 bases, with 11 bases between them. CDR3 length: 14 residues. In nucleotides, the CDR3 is TGTGCCAGCAGTTTAAACTCCGAGGCCTATGGCTACACCTTC. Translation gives CASSLNSEAYGYTF.

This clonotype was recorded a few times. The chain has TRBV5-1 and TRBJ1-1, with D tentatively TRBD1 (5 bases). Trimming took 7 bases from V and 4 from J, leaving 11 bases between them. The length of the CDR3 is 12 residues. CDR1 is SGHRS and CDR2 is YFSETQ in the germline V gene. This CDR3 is CASGYGGTEAFF. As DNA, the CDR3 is TGCGCCAGCGGATACGGGGGCACTGAAGCTTTCTTT.

The CDR3 region has the DNA TGCAGTGCTAGGCTACATGGCTACACCTTC. Translated: CSARLHGYTF. This chain uses TRBV20-1 with TRBJ1-2; D call uncertain. The germline V gene encodes CDR1 DFQATT and CDR2 SNEGSKA (reference sequence). V gave up 3 bases and J gave up 6 bases, with 5 bases separating them. This CDR3 comprises 10 residues.

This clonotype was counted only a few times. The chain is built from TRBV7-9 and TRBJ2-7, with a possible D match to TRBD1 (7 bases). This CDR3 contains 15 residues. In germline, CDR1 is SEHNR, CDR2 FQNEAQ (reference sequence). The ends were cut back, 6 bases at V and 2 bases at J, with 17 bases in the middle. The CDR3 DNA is TGTGCCAGCAGTGGAAGGGGCAGGGGGGCCTACGAGCAGTACTTC. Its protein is CASSGRGRGAYEQYF. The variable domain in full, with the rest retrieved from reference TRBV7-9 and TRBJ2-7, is DTGVSQNPRHKITKRGQNVTFRCDPISEHNRLYWYRQTLGQGPEFLTYFQNEAQLEKSRLLSDRFSAERPKGSFSTLEIQRTEQGDSAMYLCASSGRGRGAYEQYFGPGTRLTVT.

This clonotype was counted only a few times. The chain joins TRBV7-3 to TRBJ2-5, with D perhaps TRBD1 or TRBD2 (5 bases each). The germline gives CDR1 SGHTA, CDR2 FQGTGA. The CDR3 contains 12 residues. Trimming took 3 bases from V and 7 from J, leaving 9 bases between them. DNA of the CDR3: TGTGCCAGCAGCTTGGGGACCGGGACCCAGTACTTC. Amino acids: CASSLGTGTQYF.

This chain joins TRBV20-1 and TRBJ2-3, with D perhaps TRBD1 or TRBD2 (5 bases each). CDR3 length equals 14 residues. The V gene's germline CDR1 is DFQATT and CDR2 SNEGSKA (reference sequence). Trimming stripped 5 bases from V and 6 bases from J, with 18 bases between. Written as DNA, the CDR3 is TGCAGTGCTCGAAAGACAGCGGCAATGGATACGCAGTATTTT. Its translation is CSARKTAAMDTQYF.

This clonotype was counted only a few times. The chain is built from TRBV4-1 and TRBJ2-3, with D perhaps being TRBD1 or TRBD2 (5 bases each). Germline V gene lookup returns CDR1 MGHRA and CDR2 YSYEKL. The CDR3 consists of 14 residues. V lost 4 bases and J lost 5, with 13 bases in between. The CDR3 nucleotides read TGCGCCAGCAGCCGGGGGTTCGTTGGAGATACGCAGTATTTT. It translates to CASSRGFVGDTQYF.

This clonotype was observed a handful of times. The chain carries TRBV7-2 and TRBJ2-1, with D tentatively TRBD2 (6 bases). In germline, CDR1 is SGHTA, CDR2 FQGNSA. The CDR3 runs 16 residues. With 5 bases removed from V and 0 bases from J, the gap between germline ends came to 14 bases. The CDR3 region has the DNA TGTGCCAGCAGCCTCTACGGGGGAAGCTCCTACAATGAGCAGTTCTTC. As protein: CASSLYGGSSYNEQFF.

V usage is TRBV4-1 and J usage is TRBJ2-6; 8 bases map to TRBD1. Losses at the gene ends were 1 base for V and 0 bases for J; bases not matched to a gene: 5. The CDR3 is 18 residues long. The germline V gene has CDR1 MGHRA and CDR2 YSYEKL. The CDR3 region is CASSQVGTGISGANVLTF. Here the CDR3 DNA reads TGCGCCAGCAGCCAAGTAGGGACAGGCATCTCTGGGGCCAACGTCCTGACTTTC.

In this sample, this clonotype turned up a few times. DNA of the CDR3: TGTGCCAGCAGCCAATGGCAGGGGCGGAACACCGGGGAGCTGTTTTTT. It yields the protein CASSQWQGRNTGELFF. V usage is TRBV4-2 and J usage is TRBJ2-2, with D maybe TRBD1 (6 bases). This CDR3 contains 16 residues. Germline loops: CDR1 LGHNA, CDR2 YNFKEQ. Trimming left V 2 bases short and J 1 base short, with 11 bases between.

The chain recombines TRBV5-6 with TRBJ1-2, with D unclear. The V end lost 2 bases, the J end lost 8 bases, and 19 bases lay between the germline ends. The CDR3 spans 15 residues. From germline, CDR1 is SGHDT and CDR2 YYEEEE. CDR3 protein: CASSFLHSSGRGYTF. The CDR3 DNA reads TGTGCCAGCAGCTTCCTCCACTCCAGCGGTAGGGGCTACACCTTC.

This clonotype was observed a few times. CDR3 sequence (DNA): TGTGCCTGGAGGCGAGACAGGACGGGGGGCTACACCTTC. Translated, it gives CAWRRDRTGGYTF. V is TRBV30 and J is TRBJ1-2, with a possible D match to TRBD1 (6 bases). This CDR3 contains 13 residues. The V end lost 3 bases, the J end lost 8 bases, and 16 bases lay between the germline ends. Germline CDR1 is GTSNPN and CDR2 is SVGIG (reference sequence).

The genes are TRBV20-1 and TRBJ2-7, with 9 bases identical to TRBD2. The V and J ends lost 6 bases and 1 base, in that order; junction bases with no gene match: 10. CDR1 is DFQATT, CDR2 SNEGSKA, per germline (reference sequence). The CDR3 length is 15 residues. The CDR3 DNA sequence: TGCAGTGCCACGCGCGGGCTAGCGGGGTCCTACGAGCAGTACTTC. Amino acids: CSATRGLAGSYEQYF.

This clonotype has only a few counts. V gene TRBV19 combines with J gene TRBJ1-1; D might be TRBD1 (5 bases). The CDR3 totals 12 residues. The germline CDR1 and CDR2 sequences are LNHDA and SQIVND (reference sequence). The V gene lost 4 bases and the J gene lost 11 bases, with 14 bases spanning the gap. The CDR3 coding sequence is TGTGCCAGTAGTACCAGGGCTGGAGGGGCTTTCTTT. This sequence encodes CASSTRAGGAFF. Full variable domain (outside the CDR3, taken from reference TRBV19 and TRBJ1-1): DGGITQSPKYLFRKEGQNVTLSCEQNLNHDAMYWYRQDPGQGLRLIYYSQIVNDFQKGDIAEGYSVSREKKESFPLTVTSAQKNPTAFYLCASSTRAGGAFFGQGTRLTVV.

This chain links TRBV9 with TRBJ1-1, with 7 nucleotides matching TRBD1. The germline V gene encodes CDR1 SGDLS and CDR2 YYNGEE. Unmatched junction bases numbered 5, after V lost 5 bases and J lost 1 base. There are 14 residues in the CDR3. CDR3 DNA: TGTGCCAGCAGTAAACAGGGGCAGAACACTGAAGCTTTCTTT. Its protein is CASSKQGQNTEAFF. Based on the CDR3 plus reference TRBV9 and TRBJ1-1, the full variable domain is DSGVTQTPKHLITATGQRVTLRCSPRSGDLSVYWYQQSLDQGLQFLIQYYNGEERAKGNILERFSAQQFPDLHSELNLSSLELGDSALYFCASSKQGQNTEAFFGQGTRLTVV.

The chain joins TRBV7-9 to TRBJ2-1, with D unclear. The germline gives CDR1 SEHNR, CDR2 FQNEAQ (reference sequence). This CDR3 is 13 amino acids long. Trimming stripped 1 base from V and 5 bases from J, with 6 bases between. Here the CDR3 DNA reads TGTGCCAGCAGCTTAGAACAGCACAATGAGCAGTTCTTC. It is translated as CASSLEQHNEQFF.

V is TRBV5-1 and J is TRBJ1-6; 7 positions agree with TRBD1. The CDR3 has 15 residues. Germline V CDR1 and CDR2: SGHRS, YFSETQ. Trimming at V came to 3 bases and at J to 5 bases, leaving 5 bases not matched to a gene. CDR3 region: CASSSGQLDNSPLHF. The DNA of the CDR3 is TGCGCCAGCAGCTCGGGACAGCTAGATAATTCACCCCTCCACTTT.